These T cell receptor beta chains were read from a single sample in a study of shared T cell receptors in the human thymus. Data came from immunoSEQ multiplex PCR; TCRdb stores just in-frame clones and leaves some out. The sample holds approximately 490,000 clones, approximately 80% seen once. These records were also assigned to another study, of human thymus T cells.

Sample: thymocytes. Receptors originate from a boy under two years old with a congenital heart defect. CDR3s include the opening cysteine and the closing phenylalanine or tryptophan. The order of the fields is clone size, J gene, D gene, V gene, CDR3 DNA, CDR3 protein. The D gene is left open where the match is weak. Some rows mark clone size as missing; the rest say once, few, many or name a class of expanded clone.

clone_size: -; j_call: TRBJ2-4; d_call: TRBD2; v_call: TRBV14; cdr3_nt: TGTGCCAGCAGCCAGGGAGTGACTAGCGGACTAAACATTCAGTACTTC; cdr3_aa: CASSQGVTSGLNIQYF
clone_size: few; j_call: TRBJ2-1; d_call: TRBD2; v_call: TRBV7-3; cdr3_nt: TGTGCCAGCAGCCCAACCAGCGGGAGGAAGCACCACTCCTACAATGAGCAGTTCTTC; cdr3_aa: CASSPTSGRKHHSYNEQFF
clone_size: -; j_call: TRBJ1-4; d_call: -; v_call: TRBV5-1; cdr3_nt: TGCGCCAGCAGCGCCGGAGACAGGGAAAAACTGTTTTTT; cdr3_aa: CASSAGDREKLFF
clone_size: -; j_call: TRBJ2-1; d_call: TRBD2; v_call: TRBV11-3; cdr3_nt: TGTGCCAGCAGTTCACCACTAGCGGGAGGGGGTTCCTACAATGAGCAGTTCTTC; cdr3_aa: CASSSPLAGGGSYNEQFF
clone_size: few; j_call: TRBJ2-7; d_call: -; v_call: TRBV7-2; cdr3_nt: TGTGCCAGCAGCTTAGTGGGCGGGGACTCCCCCTACGAGCAGTACTTC; cdr3_aa: CASSLVGGDSPYEQYF
clone_size: -; j_call: TRBJ2-1; d_call: -; v_call: TRBV10-3; cdr3_nt: TGTGCCATCAGTGAGCCCTCGACTAGTTCCGGGGCGATTAAGCAGTTCTTC; cdr3_aa: CAISEPSTSSGAIKQFF
clone_size: -; j_call: TRBJ2-1; d_call: TRBD2; v_call: TRBV19; cdr3_nt: TGTGCCACTAGCGGGAGCGCCTACAATGAGCAGTTCTTC; cdr3_aa: CATSGSAYNEQFF
clone_size: -; j_call: TRBJ1-2; d_call: -; v_call: TRBV14; cdr3_nt: TGTGCCAGCAGCCAAGCCAAAGGAGGGGAAAGTAGCTATGGCTACACCTTC; cdr3_aa: CASSQAKGGESSYGYTF
clone_size: -; j_call: TRBJ1-4; d_call: TRBD1; v_call: TRBV18; cdr3_nt: TGTGCCAGCTCACGATCTTCTCGACAGGGGGCGAGTGAAAAACTGTTTTTT; cdr3_aa: CASSRSSRQGASEKLFF
clone_size: -; j_call: TRBJ2-7; d_call: TRBD1; v_call: TRBV14; cdr3_nt: TGTGCCAGCAGCCACTCGGCAGGGGGCTGCTACGAGCAGTACTTC; cdr3_aa: CASSHSAGGCYEQYF
clone_size: -; j_call: TRBJ1-5; d_call: -; v_call: TRBV27; cdr3_nt: TGTGCCAGCAGAGGGGAGCGGGGGGCTCAGCCCCAGCATTTT; cdr3_aa: CASRGERGAQPQHF
clone_size: once; j_call: TRBJ2-5; d_call: TRBD2; v_call: TRBV18; cdr3_nt: TGTGCCAGCTCCCGAGGGAGCGCGGGAGGCCGAGAGACCCAGTACTTC; cdr3_aa: CASSRGSAGGRETQYF
clone_size: -; j_call: TRBJ2-3; d_call: -; v_call: TRBV6-1; cdr3_nt: TGTGCCAGCCTCCTGCGGGGGCCAAGCACAGATACGCAGTATTTT; cdr3_aa: CASLLRGPSTDTQYF
clone_size: -; j_call: TRBJ2-1; d_call: -; v_call: TRBV12-2; cdr3_nt: TGTGCAAGTCGCCCAGGGGGGCATGAGCAGTTCTTC; cdr3_aa: CASRPGGHEQFF
clone_size: few; j_call: TRBJ2-3; d_call: TRBD2; v_call: TRBV6-1; cdr3_nt: TGTGCCAGCAGTGCGAGCGGGAGTGAGACAAGAGGTACAGATACGCAGTATTTT; cdr3_aa: CASSASGSETRGTDTQYF
clone_size: -; j_call: TRBJ1-4; d_call: -; v_call: TRBV30; cdr3_nt: TGTGCCTGGAGGGGCGGGGAAAAACTGTTTTTT; cdr3_aa: CAWRGGEKLFF
clone_size: once; j_call: TRBJ2-7; d_call: TRBD1; v_call: TRBV28; cdr3_nt: TGTGCCAGCAGCCAGGGGGCGGGCGATGAGCAGTACTTC; cdr3_aa: CASSQGAGDEQYF
clone_size: -; j_call: TRBJ2-1; d_call: TRBD2; v_call: TRBV29-1; cdr3_nt: TGCAGCGTTGAGAGGAGCGGGAGCAACAATGAGCAGTTCTTC; cdr3_aa: CSVERSGSNNEQFF
clone_size: -; j_call: TRBJ2-2; d_call: TRBD2; v_call: TRBV13; cdr3_nt: TGTGCCGGGGGACTAGCAGGCACCGGGGAGCTGTTTTTT; cdr3_aa: CAGGLAGTGELFF
clone_size: -; j_call: TRBJ2-3; d_call: TRBD1; v_call: TRBV2; cdr3_nt: TGTGCCAGCAGTGAAGCAGGAGGACAGGGGGGCACAGATACGCAGTATTTT; cdr3_aa: CASSEAGGQGGTDTQYF
clone_size: -; j_call: TRBJ2-2; d_call: -; v_call: TRBV28; cdr3_nt: TGTGCCAGCAGTTTATGCCAACTAGATTCGAACACCGGGGAGCTGTTTTTT; cdr3_aa: CASSLCQLDSNTGELFF
clone_size: -; j_call: TRBJ2-1; d_call: TRBD2; v_call: TRBV18; cdr3_nt: TGTGCCAGCTCTCCCGGGACTAGCGGAAGCTCCTACAATGAGCAGTTCTTC; cdr3_aa: CASSPGTSGSSYNEQFF
clone_size: once; j_call: TRBJ2-1; d_call: -; v_call: TRBV6-4; cdr3_nt: TGTGCCAGCAGTGACCCGACAGGTGGTAATGAGCAGTTCTTC; cdr3_aa: CASSDPTGGNEQFF
clone_size: -; j_call: TRBJ1-1; d_call: -; v_call: TRBV7-6; cdr3_nt: TGTGCCAGCAGCCCCGGAGAGGCCCGGGGCACTGAAGCTTTCTTT; cdr3_aa: CASSPGEARGTEAFF
clone_size: -; j_call: TRBJ1-1; d_call: TRBD1; v_call: TRBV14; cdr3_nt: TGTGCCAGCAGCCAAGTGGGACAGGGAGGTACTGAAGCTTTCTTT; cdr3_aa: CASSQVGQGGTEAFF
clone_size: -; j_call: TRBJ1-5; d_call: TRBD1; v_call: TRBV10-3; cdr3_nt: TGTGCCATCAGTGACAGGGGGGAAAATCAGCCCCAGCATTTT; cdr3_aa: CAISDRGENQPQHF
clone_size: -; j_call: TRBJ2-7; d_call: -; v_call: TRBV18; cdr3_nt: TGTGCCAGCTCAGCCAGCCTAGCGCAGGAACCCTCCTACGAGCAGTACTTC; cdr3_aa: CASSASLAQEPSYEQYF
clone_size: -; j_call: TRBJ1-2; d_call: -; v_call: TRBV7-5; cdr3_nt: TGTGTCAGAAGCCACCGGGACAGGGGGCTGTACACCTTC; cdr3_aa: CVRSHRDRGLYTF
clone_size: -; j_call: TRBJ1-5; d_call: TRBD1; v_call: TRBV7-8; cdr3_nt: TGTGCCAGCAGCTCACTGACAGGGTGGCAGCCCCAGCATTTT; cdr3_aa: CASSSLTGWQPQHF
clone_size: -; j_call: TRBJ2-2; d_call: TRBD2; v_call: TRBV30; cdr3_nt: TGTGCCTGGAGTGATCCTCTAAGGACTAGCGGGAGGCGAACCGGGGAGCTGTTTTTT; cdr3_aa: CAWSDPLRTSGRRTGELFF
clone_size: -; j_call: TRBJ2-1; d_call: TRBD1; v_call: TRBV7-2; cdr3_nt: TGTGCCAGCAGCTTACACAGGGGTCCCTACAATGAGCAGTTCTTC; cdr3_aa: CASSLHRGPYNEQFF
clone_size: -; j_call: TRBJ1-1; d_call: -; v_call: TRBV7-2; cdr3_nt: TGTGCCAGCAGCCCAGAGGAGATGGGCACTGAAGCTTTCTTT; cdr3_aa: CASSPEEMGTEAFF
clone_size: -; j_call: TRBJ2-7; d_call: TRBD1; v_call: TRBV5-4; cdr3_nt: TGTGCCAGCAGCTCTGGACAGGGGGCTTACGAGCAGTACTTC; cdr3_aa: CASSSGQGAYEQYF
clone_size: -; j_call: TRBJ2-1; d_call: -; v_call: TRBV6-1; cdr3_nt: TGTGCCAGCATTGGGGCGGGAAGGCAGTTCTTC; cdr3_aa: CASIGAGRQFF
clone_size: -; j_call: TRBJ2-3; d_call: -; v_call: TRBV2; cdr3_nt: TGTGCCAGCTTAAAGTTGGCGGGATACACAGATACGCAGTATTTT; cdr3_aa: CASLKLAGYTDTQYF
clone_size: -; j_call: TRBJ2-7; d_call: -; v_call: TRBV9; cdr3_nt: TGTGCCAGCAGCGTTAACCCTAGGCTTCCCTACGAGCAGTACTTC; cdr3_aa: CASSVNPRLPYEQYF
clone_size: -; j_call: TRBJ2-3; d_call: -; v_call: TRBV5-1; cdr3_nt: TGCGCCAGCAGCTTGGCCGGGACAATAGGAAGCACAGATACGCAGTATTTT; cdr3_aa: CASSLAGTIGSTDTQYF
clone_size: -; j_call: TRBJ2-1; d_call: TRBD1; v_call: TRBV6-1; cdr3_nt: TGTGCCAGCAGTGACGGCCTCCGGGACAGCGCCTACAATGAGCAGTTCTTC; cdr3_aa: CASSDGLRDSAYNEQFF
clone_size: -; j_call: TRBJ2-7; d_call: TRBD1; v_call: TRBV13; cdr3_nt: TGTGCCAGCAGCTTTCTACCGGGACAGTCCTACGAGCAGTACTTC; cdr3_aa: CASSFLPGQSYEQYF
clone_size: once; j_call: TRBJ2-1; d_call: TRBD2; v_call: TRBV27; cdr3_nt: TGTGCCAGCAGTTGCCTGAGGACTAGCGCGCACAATGAGCAGTTCTTC; cdr3_aa: CASSCLRTSAHNEQFF
clone_size: -; j_call: TRBJ2-7; d_call: TRBD1; v_call: TRBV4-3; cdr3_nt: TGCGCCAGCAGCCAAGATCGAAGGGGGACAGGGAGTAGCGAGCAGTACTTC; cdr3_aa: CASSQDRRGTGSSEQYF
clone_size: -; j_call: TRBJ2-2; d_call: -; v_call: TRBV4-1; cdr3_nt: TGCGCCAGCCAGGGAGGAAACGGGGAGCTGTTTTTT; cdr3_aa: CASQGGNGELFF
clone_size: -; j_call: TRBJ2-5; d_call: -; v_call: TRBV18; cdr3_nt: TGTGCCAGCTCACCTTCGCAGGGCGATCAAGAGACCCAGTACTTC; cdr3_aa: CASSPSQGDQETQYF
clone_size: -; j_call: TRBJ2-5; d_call: TRBD2; v_call: TRBV4-3; cdr3_nt: TGCGCCAGCAGCCCACGGACTAGCGGGAGGGTGGAGACCCAGTACTTC; cdr3_aa: CASSPRTSGRVETQYF
clone_size: -; j_call: TRBJ2-7; d_call: -; v_call: TRBV12-5; cdr3_nt: TGTGCTAGTGGTTTAGGGGCCTCCGGCCCCAACGAGCAGTACTTC; cdr3_aa: CASGLGASGPNEQYF
clone_size: -; j_call: TRBJ1-2; d_call: -; v_call: TRBV4-3; cdr3_nt: TGCGCCAGCAGCTTTTCAGGACTTGATGGCTACACCTTC; cdr3_aa: CASSFSGLDGYTF
clone_size: -; j_call: TRBJ2-1; d_call: TRBD2; v_call: TRBV4-3; cdr3_nt: TGCGCCAGCAGCCAAGAAGGGAGGGGATACAATGAGCAGTTCTTC; cdr3_aa: CASSQEGRGYNEQFF
clone_size: once; j_call: TRBJ1-1; d_call: TRBD1; v_call: TRBV5-1; cdr3_nt: TGCGCCAGCAGCTTGGGACAGGGGCTAAACACTGAAGCTTTCTTT; cdr3_aa: CASSLGQGLNTEAFF
clone_size: -; j_call: TRBJ2-7; d_call: TRBD2; v_call: TRBV19; cdr3_nt: TGTGCCAGTAGTTCCGGGACTAGCGGCTACGAGCAGTACTTC; cdr3_aa: CASSSGTSGYEQYF
clone_size: -; j_call: TRBJ1-3; d_call: -; v_call: TRBV27; cdr3_nt: TGTGCCAGCAGTTTAAATTACCGGCAGGCCACCTCTGGAAACACCATATATTTT; cdr3_aa: CASSLNYRQATSGNTIYF
clone_size: -; j_call: TRBJ2-7; d_call: TRBD2; v_call: TRBV18; cdr3_nt: TGTGCCAGCTCACCATCGTGGGGACTAGCGGGTCCCCCCTCCTACGAGCAGTACTTC; cdr3_aa: CASSPSWGLAGPPSYEQYF